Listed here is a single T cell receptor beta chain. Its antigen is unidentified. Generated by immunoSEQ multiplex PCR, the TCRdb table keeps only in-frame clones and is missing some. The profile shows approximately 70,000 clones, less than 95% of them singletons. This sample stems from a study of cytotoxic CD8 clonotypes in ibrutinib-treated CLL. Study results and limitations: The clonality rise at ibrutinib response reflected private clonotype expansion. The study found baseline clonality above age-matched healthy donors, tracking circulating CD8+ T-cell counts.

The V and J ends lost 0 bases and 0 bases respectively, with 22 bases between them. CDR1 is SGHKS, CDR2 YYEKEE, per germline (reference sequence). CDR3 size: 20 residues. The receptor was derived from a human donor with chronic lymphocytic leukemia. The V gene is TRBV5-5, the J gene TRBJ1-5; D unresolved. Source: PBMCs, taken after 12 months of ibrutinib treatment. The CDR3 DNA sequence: TGTGCCAGCAGCTTGGTGGGTATGTCAGGACCGTTAAATAGCAATCAGCCCCAGCATTTT. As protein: CASSLVGMSGPLNSNQPQHF.